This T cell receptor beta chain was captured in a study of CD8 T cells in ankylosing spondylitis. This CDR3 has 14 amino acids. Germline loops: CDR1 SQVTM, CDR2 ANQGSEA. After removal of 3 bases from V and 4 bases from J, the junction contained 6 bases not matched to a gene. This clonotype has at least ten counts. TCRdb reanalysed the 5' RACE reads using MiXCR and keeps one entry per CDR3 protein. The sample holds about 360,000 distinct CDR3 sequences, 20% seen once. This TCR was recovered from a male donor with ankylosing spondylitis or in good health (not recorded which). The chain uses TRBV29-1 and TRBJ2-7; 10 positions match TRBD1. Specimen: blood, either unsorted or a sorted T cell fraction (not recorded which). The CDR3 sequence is CSVEARDRGYEQYF. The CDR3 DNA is TGCAGCGTTGAGGCCCGGGACAGGGGTTACGAGCAGTACTTC.